A selection of T cell receptor beta chains follows, all from one sample in a study of T cells in Graves' hyperthyroidism and ophthalmopathy. TCRdb reprocessed the multiplex PCR reads with MiXCR, giving one entry per CDR3 protein. The top ten clones hold almost 8% of a sample with under 350,000 distinct CDR3 sequences, less than 15% of them seen once. Sequenced material: blood. The source of these receptors is a young woman with Graves' hyperthyroidism that later progressed to Graves' ophthalmopathy. Both conserved end residues are part of each CDR3. A D gene is named only where the DNA matches it firmly. Not every row has a clone size; where given, it reads once, few, many or a size class.

D: .
J: TRBJ2-1
size: many
V: TRBV27
CDR3: CASSFGRSYNEQFF
DNA: TGTGCCAGCAGTTTTGGGCGTTCCTACAATGAGCAGTTCTTC

D: TRBD2
J: TRBJ2-1
size: many
V: TRBV9
CDR3: CASSEGLAGGNEQFF
DNA: TGTGCCAGCAGCGAGGGACTAGCGGGAGGCAATGAGCAGTTCTTC

D: TRBD2
J: TRBJ2-1
size: many
V: TRBV28
CDR3: CASSPAGTSGRADEQFF
DNA: TGTGCCAGCAGTCCCGCCGGGACTAGCGGGAGGGCCGATGAGCAGTTCTTC

D: .
J: TRBJ2-7
size: many
V: TRBV7-6
CDR3: CASSLGGRRGSYEQYF
DNA: TGTGCCAGCAGCTTAGGAGGGCGGAGAGGTTCCTACGAGCAGTACTTC

D: .
J: TRBJ1-1
size: many
V: TRBV4-1
CDR3: CASSQPDRNTEAFF
DNA: TGCGCCAGCAGCCAGCCCGACAGGAACACTGAAGCTTTCTTT

D: .
J: TRBJ2-4
size: many
V: TRBV6-1
CDR3: CASRRENIQYF
DNA: TGTGCCAGCAGACGAGAAAACATTCAGTACTTC

D: TRBD2
J: TRBJ2-3
size: many
V: TRBV3-1
CDR3: CASSQNSGRPDTQYF
DNA: TGTGCCAGCAGCCAAAACAGCGGGAGGCCAGATACGCAGTATTTT

D: TRBD2
J: TRBJ2-7
size: many
V: TRBV2
CDR3: CASSPSGKSYEQYF
DNA: TGTGCCAGCAGTCCTAGCGGGAAGTCCTACGAGCAGTACTTC

D: .
J: TRBJ2-7
size: .
V: TRBV19
CDR3: CASSIGADEQYF
DNA: TGTGCCAGTAGTATCGGAGCCGACGAGCAGTACTTC

D: .
J: TRBJ1-1
size: many
V: TRBV5-8
CDR3: CASSFAGEFDAEAFF
DNA: TGTGCCAGCAGCTTCGCGGGCGAATTTGACGCTGAAGCTTTCTTT

D: .
J: TRBJ2-7
size: many
V: TRBV28
CDR3: CASSSLFEQYF
DNA: TGTGCCAGCAGCTCCCTTTTCGAGCAGTACTTC